The 21 T cell receptor beta chains in this list originate from one sample, sequenced in a study of neoadjuvant anti-PD-1 for oral cavity cancer. Clones were sequenced by immunoSEQ multiplex PCR, and TCRdb holds only the in-frame ones, with some missing. Of about 9,000 clones listed, approximately 61% are singletons. The material was tumor tissue, obtained before nivolumab (anti-PD-1) treatment. All receptors come from a person aged 40 to 85 with oral cavity squamous cell carcinoma.

The V call is TRBV6-1, the J call TRBJ2-5, with D perhaps matching TRBD1 (6 bases). The V and J ends lost 2 bases and 2 bases respectively, with 9 bases between them. The germline V gene encodes CDR1 MNHNS and CDR2 SASEGT. The CDR3 covers 14 residues. CDR3 coding DNA: TGTGCCAGCAGTGAATCCCAGGGGCAAGAGACCCAGTACTTC. Translating gives CASSESQGQETQYF.

The chain carries TRBV9 and TRBJ1-1; a weak D match, TRBD1 (6 bases). V was shortened by 6 bases and J by 0 bases, with 15 bases between the two germline ends. CDR3 length: 15 residues. Germline loops: CDR1 SGDLS, CDR2 YYNGEE. Written as DNA, the CDR3 is TGTGCCAGCACCCCCGCCGGGACATTGAACACTGAAGCTTTCTTT. Translating it yields CASTPAGTLNTEAFF.

The chain employs TRBV7-8 and TRBJ2-7; tentatively, D is TRBD1 (5 bases). Trimming removed 5 bases from V and 2 bases from J, with 13 bases in between. Per the germline V gene, CDR1 is SGHVS and CDR2 is FQNEAQ. This CDR3 contains 14 residues. In DNA, the CDR3 is TGTGCCAGCAGCCCCAGGGCACCCCCCTACGAGCAGTACTTC. Translating gives CASSPRAPPYEQYF.

This rearrangement joins TRBV2 to TRBJ2-1, with D perhaps matching TRBD2 (6 bases). This CDR3 region has 15 residues. Germline CDR1 SNHLY, CDR2 FYNNEI. The V end lost 8 bases, the J end lost 8 bases, and 22 bases lay between the germline ends. CDR3 DNA: TGTGCCAGCGGAGCCCTATTCGGGAGTATGGATGAGCAGTTCTTC. Protein sequence: CASGALFGSMDEQFF. The variable domain in full, completed from reference TRBV2 and TRBJ2-1, reads EPEVTQTPSHQVTQMGQEVILRCVPISNHLYFYWYRQILGQKVEFLVSFYNNEISEKSEIFDDQFSVERPDGSNFTLKIRSTKLEDSAMYFCASGALFGSMDEQFFGPGTRLTVL.

The chain uses TRBV29-1 and TRBJ2-7; the match to TRBD2 covers 7 bases. Germline V lookup: CDR1 SQVTM, CDR2 ANQGSEA. V gave up 4 bases and J gave up 7 bases; unmatched junction bases: 4. This CDR3 is built from 11 residues. Here the CDR3 reads CSVGSGGEQYF. CDR3 nucleotide sequence: TGCAGCGTTGGATCGGGGGGTGAGCAGTACTTC.

The genes are TRBV9 and TRBJ1-3; D is unresolved. Germline-derived CDR1 and CDR2 are SGDLS and YYNGEE. CDR3 length equals 12 residues. Trimming cost V 8 bases and J 0 bases, with 6 bases left between them. CDR3 DNA: TGTGCCAGTTCCCCCTCTGGAAACACCATATATTTT. It yields the protein CASSPSGNTIYF.

This clone was seen just once. The V and J genes are TRBV5-8 and TRBJ2-3; 11 bases align to TRBD2. This CDR3 contains 16 residues. The junction had 8 bases not matched to a gene; V was cut back by 2 bases and J by 6 bases. Germline lookup yields CDR1 SGHTS and CDR2 YDEGEE. The CDR3 sequence is CASSFSGRVHTDTQYF. CDR3 sequence (DNA): TGTGCCAGCAGCTTTAGCGGGAGGGTGCACACCGATACGCAGTATTTT. Filled out from reference TRBV5-8 and TRBJ2-3, the complete variable domain reads EAGVTQSPTHLIKTRGQQATLRCSPISGHTSVYWYQQALGLGLQFLLWYDEGEERNRGNFPPRFSGRQFPNYSSELNVNALELEDSALYLCASSFSGRVHTDTQYFGPGTRLTVL.

This clone was observed a handful of times. The chain joins TRBV6-6 to TRBJ2-7, with 8 bases matching TRBD1. Trimming at V came to 4 bases and at J to 3 bases, leaving 2 bases not matched to a gene. The CDR3 has 13 amino acids. CDR1 is MNHNY and CDR2 is SVGAGI in the germline V gene (reference sequence). DNA of the CDR3: TGTGCCAGCAGTTTGGGACAGGTCTACGAGCAGTACTTC. Its translation: CASSLGQVYEQYF.

V usage is TRBV18 and J usage is TRBJ2-5; TRBD2 matches at 12 bases. The tail of the sequence fits TRBJ2-7 better, so the J call may be wrong. This CDR3 region has 14 residues. Germline V gene sequence: CDR1 KGHSH, CDR2 LQKENI. The CDR3 DNA follows: TGTGCCAGCTCACCGACTAGCGGGAGCTACGAGCAGTACTTC. Residues: CASSPTSGSYEQYF.

In this sample, this clone is medium-sized. The chain couples TRBV6-6 to TRBJ2-7; D gene uncertain. The CDR3 is 11 amino acids. Germline-derived CDR1 and CDR2 are MNHNY and SVGAGI (reference sequence). V lost 6 bases to trimming and J lost 3 bases, with 6 bases between them. CDR3 region: CASSQNYEQYF. Written as DNA, the CDR3 is TGTGCCAGCAGCCAAAACTACGAGCAGTACTTC.

The rearrangement links TRBV5-1 to TRBJ2-7; 9 bases fit TRBD1. The CDR3 spans 13 residues. Per the germline V gene, CDR1 is SGHRS and CDR2 is YFSETQ. The trim removed 6 bases at V and 2 bases at J, leaving 3 bases unmatched. CDR3: CASTGTGTYEQYF. The CDR3 nucleotides are TGCGCCAGCACCGGGACAGGGACCTACGAGCAGTACTTC.

J is TRBJ2-7 and V is TRBV5-4, with TRBD1 identical over 9 bases. The CDR3 is made up of 12 amino acids. The ends lost 4 bases at V and 11 bases at J; junction bases unmatched: 7. Germline values: CDR1 SGHNT, CDR2 YYREEE (reference sequence). CDR3 protein: CASSEGGQGKYF. In DNA form, the CDR3 reads TGTGCCAGCAGCGAAGGCGGACAGGGGAAGTACTTC.

Sample share makes this clone hyperexpanded (1% or more). The chain recombines TRBV5-1 with TRBJ1-2, with D perhaps TRBD1 (5 bases). The CDR3 sequence is 14 residues long. The ends were cut back, 1 base at V and 6 bases at J, with 13 bases in the middle. Germline V gene sequence: CDR1 SGHRS, CDR2 YFSETQ. The CDR3 region is CASSLRSGVNGYTF. The CDR3 DNA is TGCGCCAGCAGCTTGCGTTCGGGGGTTAATGGCTACACCTTC. The whole variable domain, filled in from reference TRBV5-1 and TRBJ1-2, reads KAGVTQTPRYLIKTRGQQVTLSCSPISGHRSVSWYQQTPGQGLQFLFEYFSETQRNKGNFPGRFSGRQFSNSRSEMNVSTLELGDSALYLCASSLRSGVNGYTFGSGTRLTVV.

This clone was recorded once. The chain recombines TRBV10-3 with TRBJ1-6; D is unresolved. This CDR3 region has 11 residues. V dropped 3 bases and J dropped 6 bases, with 0 bases sitting between them. The V gene's germline CDR1 is ENHRY and CDR2 SYGVKD. The CDR3 DNA reads as TGTGCCATCAGTGATAATTCACCCCTCCACTTT. Its protein is CAISDNSPLHF.

The table lists this clone with a count of one. The J gene is TRBJ1-4, the V gene TRBV5-1; TRBD1 agrees at 7 bases. The CDR3 consists of 15 residues. The J segment lost 8 bases and the V segment lost 4 bases, leaving 11 bases of the junction unmatched. Germline assignment: CDR1 SGHRS and CDR2 YFSETQ. The CDR3 loop is CASSETGTDREKLFF. As DNA, the CDR3 is TGCGCCAGCAGCGAGACCGGGACAGACAGGGAAAAACTGTTTTTT.

This clone was seen a handful of times. The CDR3 region has the DNA TGTGCCAGCAGTGATGGTGACAGGGAGGTCTCTGAAGCTTTCTTT. Translated, it gives CASSDGDREVSEAFF. V usage is TRBV6-1 and J usage is TRBJ1-1; 7 nucleotides line up with TRBD1. The trim removed 3 bases at V and 6 bases at J, leaving 10 bases unmatched. The CDR3 has 15 residues. Per the germline V gene, CDR1 is MNHNS and CDR2 is SASEGT.

The CDR3 is CASSIGQTGGFPPQHF. The CDR3 DNA sequence: TGTGCCAGTAGTATAGGCCAGACAGGGGGTTTTCCGCCCCAGCATTTT. The rearrangement joins TRBV19 to TRBJ1-5; 9 bases are a match to TRBD1. Germline assignment: CDR1 LNHDA and CDR2 SQIVND (reference sequence). With 1 base clipped from V and 9 bases from J, the junction kept 10 bases outside the gene matches. This CDR3 has 16 amino acids.

The chain employs TRBV9 and TRBJ2-7; either TRBD1 or TRBD2 may supply D (5 bases each). The CDR3 length is 12 residues. V gave up 3 bases and J gave up 3 bases, with 7 bases separating them. The germline V gene encodes CDR1 SGDLS and CDR2 YYNGEE. This chain's CDR3 is CASSGDGYEQYF. Here the CDR3 DNA reads TGTGCCAGCAGCGGGGACGGCTACGAGCAGTACTTC.

The chain employs TRBV5-5 and TRBJ1-1; D gene uncertain. V dropped 3 bases and J dropped 0 bases, with 6 bases sitting between them. Germline lookup yields CDR1 SGHKS and CDR2 YYEKEE (reference sequence). This CDR3 contains 13 residues. For the CDR3, the DNA is TGTGCCAGCAGCTCGGATGTGAACACTGAAGCTTTCTTT. It specifies CASSSDVNTEAFF.

The rearrangement uses TRBV6-5 and TRBJ1-5, with 8 bases lining up with TRBD1. CDR1 is MNHEY and CDR2 is SVGAGI in the germline V gene. The CDR3 is 15 residues long. The ends lost 6 bases at V and 5 bases at J; junction bases unmatched: 9. In nucleotides, the CDR3 is TGTGCCAGCAGGCGGACAGGGTATGCGGATCAGCCCCAGCATTTT. This gives the protein CASRRTGYADQPQHF.

This clone is termed large. The genes are TRBV5-5 and TRBJ2-5; 8 bases agree with TRBD1. The CDR3 is 14 amino acids. Germline V gene data show CDR1 as SGHKS and CDR2 as YYEKEE (reference sequence). Losses at the gene ends were 4 bases for V and 4 bases for J; bases not matched to a gene: 6. In DNA, the CDR3 is TGTGCCAGCAGCCGGGGACAGGCGCGAGAGACCCAGTACTTC. It translates to CASSRGQARETQYF.